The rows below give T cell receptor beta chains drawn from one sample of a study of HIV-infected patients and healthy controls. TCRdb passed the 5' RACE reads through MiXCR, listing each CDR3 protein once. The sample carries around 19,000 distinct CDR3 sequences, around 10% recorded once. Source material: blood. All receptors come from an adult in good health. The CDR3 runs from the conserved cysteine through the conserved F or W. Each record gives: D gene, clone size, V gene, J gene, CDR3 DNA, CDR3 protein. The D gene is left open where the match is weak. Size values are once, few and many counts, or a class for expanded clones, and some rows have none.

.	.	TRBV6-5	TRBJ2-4	TGTGCCAGCAGTTACTCCTACCTCCCAGGCCCCAAAAACATTCAGTACTTC	CASSYSYLPGPKNIQYF
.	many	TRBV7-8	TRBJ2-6	TGTGCCAGCAGCAGGACCCCTAGCTCTGGGGCCAACGTCCTGACTTTC	CASSRTPSSGANVLTF
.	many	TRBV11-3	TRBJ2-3	TGTGCCAGCAGCTTAGACGACATGAATACGCAGTATTTT	CASSLDDMNTQYF
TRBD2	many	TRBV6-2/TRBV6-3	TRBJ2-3	TGTGCCAGCTTCGGGGGACTAGCGGGGTCCCATACGCAGTATTTT	CASFGGLAGSHTQYF
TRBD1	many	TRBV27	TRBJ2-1	TGTGCCAGCAGTTTTGGGACAGGGGGCTACAATGAGCAGTTCTTC	CASSFGTGGYNEQFF
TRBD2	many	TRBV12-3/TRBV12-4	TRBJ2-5	TGTGCCAGCAGTTTTGGGACTAGCGGGGGGACTCAAGAGACCCAGTACTTC	CASSFGTSGGTQETQYF
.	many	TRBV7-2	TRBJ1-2	TGTGCCAGCAGCTTCTGGGAGAACTATGGCTACACCTTC	CASSFWENYGYTF
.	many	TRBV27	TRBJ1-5	TGTGCCAGCAGTTTATTCAGAAATCAGCCCCAGCATTTT	CASSLFRNQPQHF
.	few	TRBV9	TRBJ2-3	TGTGCCAGCAGCGTAGTTGGGGGACGATCCACAGATACGCAGTATTTT	CASSVVGGRSTDTQYF
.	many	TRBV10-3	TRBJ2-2	TGTGCCATCAGTCCACTGATCACCGGGGAGCTGTTTTTT	CAISPLITGELFF
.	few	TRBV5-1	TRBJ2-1	TGCGCCAGCAGCTACAACCCAACCTCCTACAATGAGCAGTTCTTC	CASSYNPTSYNEQFF
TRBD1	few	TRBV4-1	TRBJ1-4	TGCGCCAGCAGCCGAGGGACAGGGGGAATTAAAACTAATGAAAAACTGTTTTTT	CASSRGTGGIKTNEKLFF
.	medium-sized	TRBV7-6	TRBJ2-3	TGTGCCAGCAGCTCGCAGGGCGGGATTACAGGGTCAGATACGCAGTATTTT	CASSSQGGITGSDTQYF
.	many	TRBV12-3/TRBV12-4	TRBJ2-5	TGTGCCAGCAGTTTCCAGGAAGAGACCCAGTACTTC	CASSFQEETQYF
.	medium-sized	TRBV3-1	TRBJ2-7	TGTGCCAGCAGCCAGAGGGCGGAGGAGCAGTACTTC	CASSQRAEEQYF
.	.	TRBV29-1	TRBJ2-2	TGCAGCGTTGAAGATCGCTTGAACACCGGGGAGCTGTTTTTT	CSVEDRLNTGELFF
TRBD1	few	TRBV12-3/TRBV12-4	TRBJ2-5	TGTGCCAGCAGTTTAGGGACAGGAACTACCCAAGAGACCCAGTACTTC	CASSLGTGTTQETQYF
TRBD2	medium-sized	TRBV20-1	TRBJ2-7	TGCAGTGCTAGAGACGATAGCACTAGCGGAATTCCCTACGAGCAGTACTTC	CSARDDSTSGIPYEQYF
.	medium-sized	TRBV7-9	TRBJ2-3	TGTGCCAGCAGCTCGGGCCCCTCTACGCAGTATTTT	CASSSGPSTQYF
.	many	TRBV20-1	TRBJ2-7	TGCAGTGCTAGATCGACTCTCTCCTACGAGCAGTACTTC	CSARSTLSYEQYF
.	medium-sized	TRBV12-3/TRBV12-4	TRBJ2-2	TGTGCCAGCAGTTTCGAATCTAGGAACACCGGGGAGCTGTTTTTT	CASSFESRNTGELFF
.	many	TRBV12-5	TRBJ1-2	TGTGCTAGTGGTTTGGACAACTATGGCTACACCTTC	CASGLDNYGYTF
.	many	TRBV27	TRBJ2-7	TGTGCCAGCAGTTTTCTCTTCGGGGACTACGAGCAGTACTTC	CASSFLFGDYEQYF
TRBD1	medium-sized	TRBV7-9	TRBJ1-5	TGTGCCAGCAGCTATACCCTGGACAGGAACAGTCAGCCCCAGCATTTT	CASSYTLDRNSQPQHF
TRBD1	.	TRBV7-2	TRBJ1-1	TGTGCCAGCAGCGCACAGGGGATAGGGACTGAAGCTTTCTTT	CASSAQGIGTEAFF
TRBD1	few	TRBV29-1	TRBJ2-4	TGCAGCGTTGTACAGGGGAACATTCAGTACTTC	CSVVQGNIQYF
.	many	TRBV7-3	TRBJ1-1	TGTGCCAGCAGCTTAATGGGGGCAACTGAAGCTTTCTTT	CASSLMGATEAFF
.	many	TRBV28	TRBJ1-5	TGTGCCAGCAGTTTACGGTATAGCAATCAGCCCCAGCATTTT	CASSLRYSNQPQHF
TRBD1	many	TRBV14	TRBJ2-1	TGTGCCAGCAGCCGGACAGGGCACAATGAGCAGTTCTTC	CASSRTGHNEQFF
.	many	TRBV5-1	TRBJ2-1	TGCGCCAGCAGCTTGGGGGCCCACGCGCAGTTCTTC	CASSLGAHAQFF
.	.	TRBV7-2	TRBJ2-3	TGTGCCAGCAGCTTACGGATAGATACGCAGTATTTT	CASSLRIDTQYF
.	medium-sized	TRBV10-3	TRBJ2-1	TGTGCCATCAGTGAGTCTGGGCGGGCGCACAATGAGCAGTTCTTC	CAISESGRAHNEQFF
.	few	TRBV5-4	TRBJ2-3	TGTGCCAGCAGCCAGACAGATACGCAGTATTTT	CASSQTDTQYF
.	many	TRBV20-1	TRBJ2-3	TGCAGTGCTAGAGGCGGCCGACGCACAGATACGCAGTATTTT	CSARGGRRTDTQYF
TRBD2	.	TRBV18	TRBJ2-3	TGTGCCAGCTCACCAAGCGGACGACTAGCGAACGAAGATACGCAGTATTTT	CASSPSGRLANEDTQYF
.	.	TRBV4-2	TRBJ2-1	TGTGCCAGCAGCCACGGAATAGGGCATGCTCACAATGAGCAGTTCTTC	CASSHGIGHAHNEQFF
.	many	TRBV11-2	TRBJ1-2	TGTGCCAGCAGCTTCTACGACAGAGGCTACACCTTC	CASSFYDRGYTF
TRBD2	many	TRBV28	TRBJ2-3	TGTGCCAGCAGAAAGACCGGACTAGCCTTGGCTACGCAGTATTTT	CASRKTGLALATQYF
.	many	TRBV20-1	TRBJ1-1	TGCAGTGCTAGAGAGCCCGAAGGAAGCACTGAAGCTTTCTTT	CSAREPEGSTEAFF
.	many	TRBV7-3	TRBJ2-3	TGTGCCAGCAGCTTAACGGGGCAAAGCACAGATACGCAGTATTTT	CASSLTGQSTDTQYF
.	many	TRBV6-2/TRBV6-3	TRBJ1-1	TGTGCCAGCAGTTACATCGTGAACACTGAAGCTTTCTTT	CASSYIVNTEAFF
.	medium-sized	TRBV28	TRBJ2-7	TGTGCCAGCAGTTTGGGGGGTGTTAGCTCCTACGAGCAGTACTTC	CASSLGGVSSYEQYF
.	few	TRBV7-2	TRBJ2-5	TGTGCCAGCAGCCTGATCAGACATAACCAAGAGACCCAGTACTTC	CASSLIRHNQETQYF
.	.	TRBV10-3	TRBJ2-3	TGTGCCAGCTCAGCCACAGATACGCAGTATTTT	CASSATDTQYF
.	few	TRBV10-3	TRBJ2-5	TGTGCCATCAGTGAAAGCTTTCAAGAGACCCAGTACTTC	CAISESFQETQYF
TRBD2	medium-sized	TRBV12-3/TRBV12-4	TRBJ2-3	TGTGCCAGCAGTTATGTGCCGGGAGGGCGAATAGATACGCAGTATTTT	CASSYVPGGRIDTQYF
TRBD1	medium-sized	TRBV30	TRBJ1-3	TGTGCCTGGAGCGACAGGGGACTCTCTGGAAACACCATATATTTT	CAWSDRGLSGNTIYF
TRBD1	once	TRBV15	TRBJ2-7	TGTGCCACCAGCAGAGATCTATCCGGGACAGGGGACTACGAGCAGTACTTC	CATSRDLSGTGDYEQYF
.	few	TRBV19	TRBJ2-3	TGTGCCACTCGTCCGAGGAGGGCCAGGGATACGCAGTATTTT	CATRPRRARDTQYF
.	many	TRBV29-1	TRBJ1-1	TGCAGCGTGGGACCCTTGGGACGGGAAGCTTTCTTT	CSVGPLGREAFF
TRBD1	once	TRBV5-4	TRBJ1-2	TGTGCCACCTCGACAGGGACGGCCTATGGCTACACCTTC	CATSTGTAYGYTF
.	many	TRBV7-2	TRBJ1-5	TGTGCCAGCAGCTCCTATAATCAGCCCCAGCATTTT	CASSSYNQPQHF
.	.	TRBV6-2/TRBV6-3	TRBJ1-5	TGTGCCAGCAGTTACCTTCAGGACCATAGCAATCAGCCCCAGCATTTT	CASSYLQDHSNQPQHF
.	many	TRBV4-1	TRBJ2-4	TGCGCCAGCAGCCAAACGACCAGAGGAGCCATTCAGTACTTC	CASSQTTRGAIQYF
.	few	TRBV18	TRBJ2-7	TGTGCCAGCTCAGGAGTCGAGCAGTACTTC	CASSGVEQYF
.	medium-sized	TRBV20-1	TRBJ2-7	TGCAGTGCTAGAGACCGGGGCAGCTCGGTTCAGTACTTC	CSARDRGSSVQYF
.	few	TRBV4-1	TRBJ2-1	TGCGCCAGCAGCCAGCAACAGGTTTTCCCTCAGTTCTTC	CASSQQQVFPQFF
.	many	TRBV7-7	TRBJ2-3	TGTGCTAGCAGCCGAGGGTTATCAGATACGCAGTATTTT	CASSRGLSDTQYF
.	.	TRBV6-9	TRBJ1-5	TGTGCCAGCAGTTTGGTGGAGCCCCAGCATTTT	CASSLVEPQHF